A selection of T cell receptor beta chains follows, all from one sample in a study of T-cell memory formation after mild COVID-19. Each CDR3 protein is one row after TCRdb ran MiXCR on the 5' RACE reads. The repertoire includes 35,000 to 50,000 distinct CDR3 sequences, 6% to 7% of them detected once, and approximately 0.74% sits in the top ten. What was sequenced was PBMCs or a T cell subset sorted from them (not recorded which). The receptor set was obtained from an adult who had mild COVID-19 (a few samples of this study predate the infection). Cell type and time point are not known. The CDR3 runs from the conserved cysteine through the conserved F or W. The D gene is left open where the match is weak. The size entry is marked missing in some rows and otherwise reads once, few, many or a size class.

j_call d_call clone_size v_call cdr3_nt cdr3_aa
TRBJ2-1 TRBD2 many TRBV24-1 TGTGCCACCACCGACCCTCCTAGCGGGATCGGGAACAATGAGCAGTTCTTC CATTDPPSGIGNNEQFF
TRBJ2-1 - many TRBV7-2 TGTGCCAGCAGCTTAGTTCAAGGGTACTACAATGAGCAGTTCTTC CASSLVQGYYNEQFF
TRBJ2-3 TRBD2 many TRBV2 TGTGCCAGCAGTGAAAGGGAGGGGACCTCCGGAGGAGATACGCAGTATTTT CASSEREGTSGGDTQYF
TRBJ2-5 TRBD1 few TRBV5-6 TGTGCCAGCAGCTGGGACAGGGGGCGCCGGGAGACCCAGTACTTC CASSWDRGRRETQYF
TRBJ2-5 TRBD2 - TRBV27 TGTGCCAGCAGTTTTGATAGCGGGGGGGAGACCCAGTACTTC CASSFDSGGETQYF
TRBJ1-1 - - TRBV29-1 TGCAGCGTTCGGATAAGCATGAACACTGAAGCTTTCTTT CSVRISMNTEAFF
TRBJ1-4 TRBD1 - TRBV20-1 TGCAGTGCTAGACCAACAGGGGGCCGTAATGAAAAACTGTTTTTT CSARPTGGRNEKLFF
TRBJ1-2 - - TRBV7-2 TGTGCCAGCAGCTTAGGTTCCAATGGCTACACCTTC CASSLGSNGYTF
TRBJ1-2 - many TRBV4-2 TGTGCCAGCAGCCAAGATCTGAGGTCGCGGTTCTATGGCTACACCTTC CASSQDLRSRFYGYTF
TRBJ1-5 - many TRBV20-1 TGCAGTGCTAGGGACAGAAGCAAACCCAATCAGCCCCAGCATTTT CSARDRSKPNQPQHF
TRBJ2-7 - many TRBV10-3 TGTGCCATCAGTGAATCCCACGAGCAGTACTTC CAISESHEQYF
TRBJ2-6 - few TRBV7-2 TGTGCCAGCAGCCGTGCGGCTGGCTCTGGGGCCAACGTCCTGACTTTC CASSRAAGSGANVLTF
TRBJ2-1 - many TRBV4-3 TGCGCCAGCAGCCAATTGGGTTTCAATGAGCAGTTCTTC CASSQLGFNEQFF
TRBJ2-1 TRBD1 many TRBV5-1 TGCGCCAGCAGCCTGACAGGGGGCACTGAGCAGTTCTTC CASSLTGGTEQFF
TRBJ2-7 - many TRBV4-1 TGCGCCAGCAGCCAAGGTTTCGGGGACGAGCAGTACTTC CASSQGFGDEQYF
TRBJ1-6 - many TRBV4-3 TGCGCCAGCAGCCAGGAAGGGGGGGGCCATAATTCACCCCTCCACTTT CASSQEGGGHNSPLHF
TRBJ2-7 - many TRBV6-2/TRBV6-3 TGTGCCGCCAAAGAGGACGGAACCTACGAGCAGTACTTC CAAKEDGTYEQYF